This TCR beta chain was identified during a study of a mutant IDH1 vaccine in newly diagnosed glioma. About the research overall: In weeks 1, 3, 5, 7, 11, 15, 19 and 23, patients were immunized, eight times in all. Following radiotherapy alone, or alongside temozolomide cycles, vaccination was started after an interval of 4-6 weeks. Those enrolled had earlier been treated with radiotherapy, temozolomide, or both, mostly both.

Of note for this clone: Antigen specificity is unknown.

CDR1 ENHRY and CDR2 SYGVKD come from the germline V gene. The V gene end was trimmed by 8 bases and the J gene end by 2 bases; junction bases not matched to a gene: 2. The CDR3 has 15 residues. Stated time point: week 5, during vaccination. A 20-mer mutant IDH1 peptide at 300 ug was injected subcutaneously with topical imiquimod. TCRdb's copy holds only in-frame clones and misses some; the assay was immunoSEQ multiplex PCR. The repertoire holds around 78,000 clones, with roughly 90% as singletons. This chain links TRBV10-3 with TRBJ2-6; 11 nucleotides agree with TRBD1. Sequencing was performed on PBMCs, taken from a glioma patient whose treatment included an IDH1 peptide vaccine. The sequence derives from a woman between 45 and 65 years old with glioma. The CDR3 DNA follows: TGTGCCATCGGACAGGGGGCTGCTGGGGCCAACGTCCTGACTTTC. Protein sequence: CAIGQGAAGANVLTF.